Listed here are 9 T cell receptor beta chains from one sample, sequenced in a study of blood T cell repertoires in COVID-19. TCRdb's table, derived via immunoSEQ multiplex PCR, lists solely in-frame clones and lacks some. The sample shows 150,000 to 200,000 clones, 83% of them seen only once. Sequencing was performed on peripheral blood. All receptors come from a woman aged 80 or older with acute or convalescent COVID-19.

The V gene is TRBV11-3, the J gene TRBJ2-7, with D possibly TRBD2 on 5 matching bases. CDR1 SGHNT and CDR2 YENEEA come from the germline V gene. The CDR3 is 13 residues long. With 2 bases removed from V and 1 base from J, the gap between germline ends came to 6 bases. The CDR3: CASSLSGSYEQYF. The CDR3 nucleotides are TGTGCCAGCAGCTTATCGGGATCCTACGAGCAGTACTTC.

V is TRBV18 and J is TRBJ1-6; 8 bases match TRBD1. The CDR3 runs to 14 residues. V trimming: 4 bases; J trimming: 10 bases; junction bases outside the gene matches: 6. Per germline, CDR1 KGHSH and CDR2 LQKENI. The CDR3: CASSLTGVVSPLHF. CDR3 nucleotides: TGTGCCAGCTCACTGACAGGGGTGGTATCACCCCTCCACTTT.

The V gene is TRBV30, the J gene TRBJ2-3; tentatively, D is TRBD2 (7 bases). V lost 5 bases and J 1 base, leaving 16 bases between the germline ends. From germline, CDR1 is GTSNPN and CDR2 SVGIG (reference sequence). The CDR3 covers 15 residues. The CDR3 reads CAWGRGGTGTDTQYF. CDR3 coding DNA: TGTGCCTGGGGTAGGGGGGGGACCGGCACAGATACGCAGTATTTT.

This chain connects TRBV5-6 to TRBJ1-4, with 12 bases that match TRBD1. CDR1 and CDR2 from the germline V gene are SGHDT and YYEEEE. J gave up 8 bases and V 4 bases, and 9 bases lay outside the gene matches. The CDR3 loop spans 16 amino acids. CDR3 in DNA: TGTGCCAGCAGCCCCCGAGGCGGGACAGGGGGCGAAAAACTGTTTTTT. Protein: CASSPRGGTGGEKLFF.

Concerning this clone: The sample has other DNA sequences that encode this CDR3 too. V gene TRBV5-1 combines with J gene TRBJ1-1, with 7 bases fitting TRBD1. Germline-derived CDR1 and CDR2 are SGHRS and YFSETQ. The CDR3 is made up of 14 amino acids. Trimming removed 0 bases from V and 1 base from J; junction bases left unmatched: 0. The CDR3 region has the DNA TGCGCCAGCAGCTTGGGGACAGGGAACACTGAAGCTTTCTTT. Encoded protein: CASSLGTGNTEAFF. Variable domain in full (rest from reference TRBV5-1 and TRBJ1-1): KAGVTQTPRYLIKTRGQQVTLSCSPISGHRSVSWYQQTPGQGLQFLFEYFSETQRNKGNFPGRFSGRQFSNSRSEMNVSTLELGDSALYLCASSLGTGNTEAFFGQGTRLTVV.

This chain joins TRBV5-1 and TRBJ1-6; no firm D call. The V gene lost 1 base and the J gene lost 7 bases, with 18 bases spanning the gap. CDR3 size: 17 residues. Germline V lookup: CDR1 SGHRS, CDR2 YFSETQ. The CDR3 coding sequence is TGCGCCAGCAGCTTGCTTGGCACGGGAAGCCACAATTCACCCCTCCACTTT. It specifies CASSLLGTGSHNSPLHF.

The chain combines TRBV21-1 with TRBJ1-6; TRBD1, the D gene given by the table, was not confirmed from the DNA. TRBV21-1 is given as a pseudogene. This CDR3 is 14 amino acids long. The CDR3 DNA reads TGTGCCAGCAGCAAAGGGGGACAGTATTCACCCCTCCACTTT. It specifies CASSKGGQYSPLHF.

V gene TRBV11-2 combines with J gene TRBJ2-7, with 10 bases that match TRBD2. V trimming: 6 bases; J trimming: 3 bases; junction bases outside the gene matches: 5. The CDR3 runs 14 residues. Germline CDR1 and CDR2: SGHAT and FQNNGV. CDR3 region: CASRKLAGSYEQYF. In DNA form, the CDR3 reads TGTGCCAGCAGGAAACTAGCGGGAAGCTACGAGCAGTACTTC.

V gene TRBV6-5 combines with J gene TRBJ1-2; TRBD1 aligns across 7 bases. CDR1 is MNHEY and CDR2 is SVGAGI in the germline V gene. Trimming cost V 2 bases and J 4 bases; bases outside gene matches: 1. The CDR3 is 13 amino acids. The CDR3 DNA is TGTGCCAGCAGTTACGAGGGGGCCTATGGCTACACCTTC. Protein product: CASSYEGAYGYTF.